Below are 12 T cell receptor beta chains sequenced from a single sample in a study of blood T cells in healthy people across ages. The authors ran a second PCR of about 6 to 11 cycles using a sample-barcoded 5' primer and a J-beta primer mix. MiXCR was run by TCRdb on the 5' RACE reads, yielding one entry per CDR3 protein. The table lists 1.5 million or so distinct CDR3 sequences, 35% to 45% of them singletons. The specimen sequenced was blood. These receptors all stem from a young woman in good health.

V and J are TRBV12-3 or TRBV12-4 and TRBJ2-1; D remains unclear. The J call may be in error: the DNA end matches TRBJ2-7 better. The CDR3 totals 15 residues. CDR3 sequence reads: CASRHNLGSYNEQYF. The CDR3 DNA sequence: TGTGCCAGCAGGCACAACCTAGGCTCCTACAATGAGCAGTACTTC.

This sequence joins TRBV15 and TRBJ2-3; D may be TRBD1 (5 bases). The length of the CDR3 is 17 residues. The V and J ends lost 0 bases and 3 bases respectively, with 16 bases between them. CDR1 and CDR2 from the germline V gene are LNHNV and YYDKDF (reference sequence). The CDR3 bases are TGTGCCACCAGCAGAGATTACACACAGGATCGGACAGATACGCAGTATTTT. The encoded protein is CATSRDYTQDRTDTQYF.

This clonotype was found once. The genes are TRBV28 and TRBJ1-5; tentative D call: TRBD1 (6 bases). The CDR3 contains 16 residues. V lost 5 bases to trimming and J lost 7 bases, with 21 bases between them. CDR1 MDHEN and CDR2 SYDVKM come from the germline V gene. The CDR3 reads CASSPGQQRPLQPQHF. The CDR3 bases are TGTGCCAGCAGTCCAGGACAGCAAAGGCCCCTACAGCCCCAGCATTTT. Looking up the rest from reference TRBV28 and TRBJ1-5 gives the full variable domain: DVKVTQSSRYLVKRTGEKVFLECVQDMDHENMFWYRQDPGLGLRLIYFSYDVKMKEKGDIPEGYSVSREKKERFSLILESASTNQTSMYLCASSPGQQRPLQPQHFGDGTRLSIL.

The V and J genes are TRBV2 and TRBJ2-7; TRBD1 matches 9 bases. The CDR3 consists of 15 residues. Germline V gene sequence: CDR1 SNHLY, CDR2 FYNNEI. V was clipped by 6 bases and J by 2 bases; unmatched bases: 8. In DNA form, the CDR3 reads TGTGCCAGCAGCCCCGAGGGGACAGGGCCCTACGAGCAGTACTTC. Its translation: CASSPEGTGPYEQYF.

The chain's CDR3 is CASSEAGGDRQGTYGYTF. The DNA for the CDR3 is TGTGCCAGCAGTGAAGCGGGGGGTGACCGACAGGGCACCTATGGCTACACCTTC. The chain employs TRBV6-1 and TRBJ1-2; 7 bases line up with TRBD1. Germline assignment: CDR1 MNHNS and CDR2 SASEGT. Unmatched junction bases numbered 14, after V lost 0 bases and J lost 4 bases. CDR3 length: 18 amino acids.

This clonotype was counted a few times. V usage is TRBV29-1 and J usage is TRBJ2-1; 7 bases are shared with TRBD1. After removal of 8 bases from V and 3 bases from J, the junction contained 7 bases not matched to a gene. CDR3 size: 13 residues. In germline, CDR1 is SQVTM, CDR2 ANQGSEA. Here the CDR3 DNA reads TGCAGCAAAACAGGGGAAGGCTACAATGAGCAGTTCTTC. The encoded protein is CSKTGEGYNEQFF.

V is TRBV7-9 and J is TRBJ1-4, with 7 nucleotides matching TRBD1. This CDR3 contains 15 residues. Germline loops: CDR1 SEHNR, CDR2 FQNEAQ (reference sequence). J was trimmed by 5 bases and V by 5 bases; bases with no gene match: 8. This CDR3 reads CASSPPGQRNEKLFF. The CDR3 coding sequence is TGTGCCAGCAGCCCACCGGGACAGAGGAATGAAAAACTGTTTTTT.

This chain connects TRBV12-5 to TRBJ1-2, with unresolved D. V lost 1 base and J lost 4, with 4 bases in between. The CDR3 has 12 residues. CDR1 and CDR2 (germline): LGHNT, FRNRAP. The CDR3 bases are TGTGCTAGTGGTTTGGACTTCTATGGCTACACCTTC. Translation gives CASGLDFYGYTF.

The chain has TRBV29-1 and TRBJ2-3; D may match TRBD1 or TRBD2 (5 bases each). V gave up 4 bases and J gave up 1 base, with 12 bases separating them. The CDR3 sequence is 14 residues long. Germline-derived CDR1 and CDR2 are SQVTM and ANQGSEA. CDR3 amino acids: CSVAAVGRTDTQYF. CDR3 nucleotide sequence: TGCAGCGTTGCGGCGGTGGGACGCACAGATACGCAGTATTTT.

This clonotype was detected once. A read error may explain this, as a much larger clone is one base away. The chain couples TRBV10-3 to TRBJ2-1; 11 nucleotides agree with TRBD2. The closer fit of TRBJ2-7 to the DNA end suggests the J call may be wrong. The CDR3 is 14 residues long. Germline-derived CDR1 and CDR2 are ENHRY and SYGVKD. The CDR3 is CAISPGTSGNEQYF. As DNA, the CDR3 is TGTGCCATCAGCCCCGGGACTAGCGGAAATGAGCAGTACTTC.

This clonotype was recorded once. V gene TRBV7-8 combines with J gene TRBJ2-7, with D possibly being TRBD1 or TRBD2 (5 bases each). Germline CDR1 and CDR2: SGHVS and FQNEAQ. Trimming took 5 bases from V and 5 from J, leaving 13 bases between them. This CDR3 has 13 amino acids. This CDR3 is CASSTRDADEQYF. Written as DNA, the CDR3 is TGTGCCAGCAGCACCCGGGACGCCGACGAGCAGTACTTC.

Only one count was recorded for this clonotype. The chain is built from TRBV6-5 and TRBJ2-2; D is perhaps TRBD2 (6 bases). V gave up 2 bases and J gave up 3 bases, with 10 bases separating them. Germline loops: CDR1 MNHEY, CDR2 SVGAGI. This CDR3 region has 15 residues. CDR3 nucleotides: TGTGCCAGCAGTTACCGTGTAGCGGACACCGGGGAGCTGTTTTTT. Encoded protein: CASSYRVADTGELFF.